This T cell receptor beta chain was retrieved from a study of Ad26.COV2.S vaccination and SARS-CoV-2 variants. Study-wide context: Donor allocation was to the COV1001 Ad26.COV2.S trial arm. Donor got 5x10^10 or 1x10^11 viral particles of Ad26.COV2.S.

The data were produced by immunoSEQ multiplex PCR, yet TCRdb's version contains in-frame clones alone and is incomplete. The sample contains 500,000 or so clones, roughly nine tenths of which appear only once. The ends were cut back, 1 base at V and 1 base at J, with 16 bases in the middle. This CDR3 is built from 17 residues. CDR1 is SGHTA and CDR2 is FQGNSA in the germline V gene. Treatment of the sample: roughly 18 received Ad26.COV2.S at low or high dose, single or two shots; about 5 received placebo; per-sample allocation not given. Day 63 after the first injection of vaccine or placebo was the sampling time. Vaccination used an Ad26 vector expressing Wuhan-strain SARS-CoV-2 spike. About this clone: Its specificity is unknown.

General study findings and limits: Analyses that measured TCR breadth and depth may have underestimated total T cell responses.

V gene TRBV7-2 combines with J gene TRBJ1-2, with D perhaps matching TRBD1 (5 bases). The sequences come from peripheral blood, collected in a trial of Ad26.COV2.S vaccine versus placebo. The receptor was derived from a person between 18 and 59 years old who received the Ad26.COV2.S COVID-19 vaccine or a placebo. The CDR3 bases are TGTGCCAGCAGCTTAGTGGTCAGGACACCTCGTAACTATGGCTACACCTTC. Translation gives CASSLVVRTPRNYGYTF.